This T cell receptor beta chain was found in a study of T-cell reconstitution after alpha-beta-depleted transplantation in children. Germline V gives CDR1 SGHRS, CDR2 YFSETQ. CDR3 size: 10 residues. Concerning this clonotype: At one end the junction does not follow the germline gene, possibly because of a read error.

Unique molecular identifiers were used in preparing the TCRbeta library. TCRdb passed the PCR reads through MiXCR, listing each CDR3 protein once. This table holds around 450,000 distinct CDR3 sequences, approximately 42% found once. The chain recombines TRBV5-1 with TRBJ1-4; D gene unclear. The TCR sequence derives from a girl aged 2 to 9 with aplastic anemia, due to receive a stem cell transplant. The sample consisted of PBMCs, taken before TCRalphabeta/CD19-depleted stem cell transplant. CDR3 nucleotides: TGCGCCAGCAGCTTGGGGGAGGCGAGGTTT. Protein product: CASSLGEARF.